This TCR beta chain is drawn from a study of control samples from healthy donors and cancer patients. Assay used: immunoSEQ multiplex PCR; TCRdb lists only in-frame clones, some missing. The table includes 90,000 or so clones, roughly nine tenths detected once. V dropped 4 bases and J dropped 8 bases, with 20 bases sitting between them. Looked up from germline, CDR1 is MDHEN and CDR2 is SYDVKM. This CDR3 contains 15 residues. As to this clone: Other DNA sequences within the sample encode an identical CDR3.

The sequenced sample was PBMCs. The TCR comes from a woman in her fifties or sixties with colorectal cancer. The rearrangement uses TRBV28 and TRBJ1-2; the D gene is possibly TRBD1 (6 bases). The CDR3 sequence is CASSSQDSLLGGYTF. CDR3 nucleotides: TGTGCCAGCAGTTCACAGGACAGTCTCTTGGGAGGCTACACCTTC.